The sequence of this T cell receptor beta chain was determined in a study of T cell responses to AZD1222 COVID-19 vaccine. General study results and limits: Every sample of the repertoires postdated the peak T cell response. It should be noted that donors were predominantly white British and more often female, and clonal diversity was possibly underestimated.

Second-dose intervals of approximately 4 or approximately 12 weeks were pooled. This clone was detected only once. As yet, its antigen is unknown. CDR1 is MNHNS, CDR2 SASEGT, per germline. The germline V and J ends were trimmed by 3 bases and 9 bases, with 11 bases remaining between them. CDR3 size: 13 residues. TCRdb's table, derived via immunoSEQ multiplex PCR, lists solely in-frame clones and lacks some. Among about 73,000 clones listed, about 91% were seen once. The V call is TRBV6-1, the J call TRBJ2-2; D perhaps matches TRBD1 (6 bases). The sequence derives from an adult who received the AZD1222 COVID-19 vaccine. The material sequenced was peripheral blood, taken 28 days after the second AZD1222 dose. Here the CDR3 reads CASSDRGLRELFF. The CDR3 nucleotides read TGTGCCAGCAGTGACAGGGGCCTGCGGGAGCTGTTTTTT.